This entry describes one T cell receptor beta chain. The antigen is unknown. This entry is derived from a study of cytomegalovirus exposure and HLA in healthy donors. The method was immunoSEQ multiplex PCR; TCRdb's version includes in-frame clones alone and lacks a portion of them. The data hold fewer than 400,000 clones, with more than 80% observed a single time. The study's findings and limits: The classifier was said to identify cytomegalovirus status with high specificity and sensitivity. While the bulk of TCR sequences proved rare, some public TCRs turned up in many donors. Associated with cytomegalovirus, according to the listing, were around 160 TCR beta chains. Through in vitro validation, a few CMV-associated chains were shown to be specific for CMV antigens.

Unmatched junction bases numbered 5, after V lost 1 base and J lost 4 bases. This CDR3 has 15 residues. Germline CDR1 reads SGHAT; CDR2 reads FQNNGV. The J gene is TRBJ1-2, the V gene TRBV11-2; 8 bases line up with TRBD1. Source material: PBMCs. The clonotype was recovered from a woman under 30 in good health and CMV-seronegative. In DNA form, the CDR3 reads TGTGCCAGCAGCTTAGGGACAGGGAGGGTCTATGGCTACACCTTC. Translated, it gives CASSLGTGRVYGYTF.